Each of the 8 T cell receptor beta chains below was sequenced from the same sample in a study of cytomegalovirus exposure and HLA in healthy donors. The PCR made use of 60 Vbeta and 13 Jbeta primers. Clones were read by immunoSEQ multiplex PCR, and TCRdb kept only the in-frame ones, dropping some. This sample's table has approximately 110,000 clones. The sample was PBMCs. Source of these receptors: a man aged 35-49 years in good health and CMV-seronegative.

The chain is built from TRBV7-2 and TRBJ2-7; D unresolved. This CDR3 has 15 residues. The ends were cut back, 5 bases at V and 2 bases at J, with 16 bases in the middle. CDR1 and CDR2 from the germline V gene are SGHTA and FQGNSA. CDR3 in DNA: TGTGCCAGCAGCCAAGGAAGAGGCTCGACCTACGAGCAGTACTTC. It translates to CASSQGRGSTYEQYF.

V usage is TRBV28 and J usage is TRBJ2-7; possible D gene TRBD1, 6 bases. Looked up from germline, CDR1 is MDHEN and CDR2 is SYDVKM. The V gene lost 4 bases and the J gene lost 7 bases, with 17 bases spanning the gap. The CDR3 totals 14 residues. The chain's CDR3 is CASSSRATRGEQYF. The DNA of the CDR3 is TGTGCCAGCAGTTCGCGCGCGACGAGGGGGGAGCAGTACTTC.

The chain carries TRBV5-1 and TRBJ2-7, with D possibly being TRBD1 (6 bases). The V end lost 4 bases, the J end lost 1 base, and 15 bases lay between the germline ends. Germline V lookup: CDR1 SGHRS, CDR2 YFSETQ. The CDR3 has 15 amino acids. The CDR3 DNA reads as TGCGCCAGCAGCCTACATAGGGGGTGGTCCTACGAGCAGTACTTC. This translates into CASSLHRGWSYEQYF. Full variable domain (outside the CDR3, taken from reference TRBV5-1 and TRBJ2-7): KAGVTQTPRYLIKTRGQQVTLSCSPISGHRSVSWYQQTPGQGLQFLFEYFSETQRNKGNFPGRFSGRQFSNSRSEMNVSTLELGDSALYLCASSLHRGWSYEQYFGPGTRLTVT.

The chain couples TRBV6-1 to TRBJ2-7, with a possible D match to TRBD2 (6 bases). V was shortened by 2 bases and J by 2 bases, with 13 bases between the two germline ends. CDR1 MNHNS and CDR2 SASEGT come from the germline V gene. This CDR3 has 15 amino acids. CDR3 region: CASSEPAGSPYEQYF. In nucleotides, the CDR3 is TGTGCCAGCAGTGAACCTGCGGGATCCCCCTACGAGCAGTACTTC.

V and J are TRBV5-1 and TRBJ2-3; D unresolved. The germline gives CDR1 SGHRS, CDR2 YFSETQ. V dropped 1 base and J dropped 4 bases, with 10 bases sitting between them. The CDR3 loop spans 14 amino acids. CDR3: CASSLLNTADTQYF. CDR3 DNA sequence: TGCGCCAGCAGCTTGCTAAATACCGCAGATACGCAGTATTTT.

V is TRBV5-4 and J is TRBJ1-2, with 9 nucleotides matching TRBD1. CDR1 is SGHNT and CDR2 is YYREEE in the germline V gene (reference sequence). This CDR3 spans 15 amino acids. Losses at the gene ends were 5 bases for V and 4 bases for J; bases not matched to a gene: 9. This CDR3 is CASSFRQGDIYGYTF. In DNA form, the CDR3 reads TGTGCCAGCAGTTTCCGACAGGGGGATATCTATGGCTACACCTTC.

The chain couples TRBV6-4 to TRBJ2-2, with TRBD2 matching 10 bases. Per germline, CDR1 MRHNA and CDR2 SNTAGT. Losses at the gene ends were 2 bases for V and 5 bases for J; bases not matched to a gene: 11. This CDR3 has 18 amino acids. The CDR3 DNA follows: TGTGCCAGCAGTGACGGGTCTAGCGGGAGCATTGGTACCGGGGAGCTGTTTTTT. This codes for CASSDGSSGSIGTGELFF.

To note about this clone: One junction end disagrees with the germline gene, perhaps due to a read error. This rearrangement joins TRBV7-2 to TRBJ2-1, with unresolved D. Germline values: CDR1 SGHTA, CDR2 FQGNSA. The CDR3 contains 16 residues. For the CDR3, the DNA is TGTGCCAGCAGCCCTGGCCCAATTGGGCAGTACAATCAGCAGTTCTTC. Its translation: CASSPGPIGQYNQQFF.